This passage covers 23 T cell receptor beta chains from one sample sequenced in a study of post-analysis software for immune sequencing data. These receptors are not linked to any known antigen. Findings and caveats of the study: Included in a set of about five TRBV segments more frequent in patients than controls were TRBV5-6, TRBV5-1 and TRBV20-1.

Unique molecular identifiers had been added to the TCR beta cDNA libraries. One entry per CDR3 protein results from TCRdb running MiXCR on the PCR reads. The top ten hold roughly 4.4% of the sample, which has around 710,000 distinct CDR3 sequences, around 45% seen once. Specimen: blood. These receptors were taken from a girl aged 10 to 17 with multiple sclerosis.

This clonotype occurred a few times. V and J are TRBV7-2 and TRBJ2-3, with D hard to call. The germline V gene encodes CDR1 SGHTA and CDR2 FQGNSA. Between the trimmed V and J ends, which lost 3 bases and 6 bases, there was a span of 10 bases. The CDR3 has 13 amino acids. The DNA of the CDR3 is TGTGCCAGCAGCTTTGGGGTTCGGGATACGCAGTATTTT. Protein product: CASSFGVRDTQYF. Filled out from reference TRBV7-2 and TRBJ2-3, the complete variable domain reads GAGVSQSPSNKVTEKGKDVELRCDPISGHTALYWYRQSLGQGLEFLIYFQGNSAPDKSGLPSDRFSAERTGGSVSTLTIQRTQQEDSAVYLCASSFGVRDTQYFGPGTRLTVL.

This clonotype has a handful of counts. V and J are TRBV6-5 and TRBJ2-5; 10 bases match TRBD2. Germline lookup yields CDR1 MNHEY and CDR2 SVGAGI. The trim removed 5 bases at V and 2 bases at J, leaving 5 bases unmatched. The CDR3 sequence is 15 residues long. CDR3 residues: CASSPLAGAQETQYF. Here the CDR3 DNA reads TGTGCCAGCAGTCCTCTAGCGGGAGCTCAAGAGACCCAGTACTTC.

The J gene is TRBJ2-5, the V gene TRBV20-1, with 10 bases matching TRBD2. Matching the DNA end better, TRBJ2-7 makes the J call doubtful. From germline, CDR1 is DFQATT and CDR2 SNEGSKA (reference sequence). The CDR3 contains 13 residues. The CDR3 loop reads CSARGLANYEQYF. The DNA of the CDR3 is TGCAGTGCTCGGGGACTAGCGAACTACGAGCAGTACTTC.

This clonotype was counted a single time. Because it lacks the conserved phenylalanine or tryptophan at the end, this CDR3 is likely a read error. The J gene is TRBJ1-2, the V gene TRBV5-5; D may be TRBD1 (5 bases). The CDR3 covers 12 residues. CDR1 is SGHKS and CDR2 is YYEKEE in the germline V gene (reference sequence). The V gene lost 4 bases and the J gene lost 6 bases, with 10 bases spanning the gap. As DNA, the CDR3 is TGTGCCAGCAGCCCCGGGACTCATGGCTACACCTGC. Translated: CASSPGTHGYTC.

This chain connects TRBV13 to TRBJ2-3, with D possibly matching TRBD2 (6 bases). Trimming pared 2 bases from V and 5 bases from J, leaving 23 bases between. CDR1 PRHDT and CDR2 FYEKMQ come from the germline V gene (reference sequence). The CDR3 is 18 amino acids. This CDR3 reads CASSLSASVPPREDTQYF. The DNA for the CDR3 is TGTGCCAGCAGCTTATCGGCTAGCGTCCCCCCAAGGGAAGATACGCAGTATTTT. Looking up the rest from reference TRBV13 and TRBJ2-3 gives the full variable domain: AAGVIQSPRHLIKEKRETATLKCYPIPRHDTVYWYQQGPGQDPQFLISFYEKMQSDKGSIPDRFSAQQFSDYHSELNMSSLELGDSALYFCASSLSASVPPREDTQYFGPGTRLTVL.

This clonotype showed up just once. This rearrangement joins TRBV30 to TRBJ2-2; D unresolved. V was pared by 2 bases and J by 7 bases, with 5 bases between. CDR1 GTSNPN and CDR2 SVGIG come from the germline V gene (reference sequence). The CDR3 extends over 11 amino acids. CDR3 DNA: TGTGCCTGGAGTCTGGGCGGGGAGCTGTTTTTT. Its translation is CAWSLGGELFF.

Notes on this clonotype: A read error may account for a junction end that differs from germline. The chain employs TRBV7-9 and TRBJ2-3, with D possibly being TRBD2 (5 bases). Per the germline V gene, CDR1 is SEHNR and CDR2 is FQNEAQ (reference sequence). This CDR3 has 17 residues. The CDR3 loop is CASSLGWWALKGDAQYF. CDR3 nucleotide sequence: TGTGCCAGCAGCTTAGGATGGTGGGCCCTCAAGGGAGATGCGCAGTATTTT. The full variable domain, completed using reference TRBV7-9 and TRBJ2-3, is DTGVSQNPRHKITKRGQNVTFRCDPISEHNRLYWYRQTLGQGPEFLTYFQNEAQLEKSRLLSDRFSAERPKGSFSTLEIQRTEQGDSAMYLCASSLGWWALKGDAQYFGPGTRLTVL.

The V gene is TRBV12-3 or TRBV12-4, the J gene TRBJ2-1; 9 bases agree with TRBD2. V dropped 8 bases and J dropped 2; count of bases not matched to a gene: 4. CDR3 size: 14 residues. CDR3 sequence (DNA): TGTGCCAGCGGCGGGAGGGCCGCCTACAATGAGCAGTTCTTC. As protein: CASGGRAAYNEQFF.

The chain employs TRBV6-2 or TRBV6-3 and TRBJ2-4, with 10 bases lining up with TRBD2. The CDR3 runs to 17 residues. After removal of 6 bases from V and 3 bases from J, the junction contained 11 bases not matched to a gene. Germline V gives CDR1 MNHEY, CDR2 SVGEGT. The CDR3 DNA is TGTGCCAGCAGCCCCGGAGAGCGGGAGGGCGGCAAAAACATTCAGTACTTC. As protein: CASSPGEREGGKNIQYF.

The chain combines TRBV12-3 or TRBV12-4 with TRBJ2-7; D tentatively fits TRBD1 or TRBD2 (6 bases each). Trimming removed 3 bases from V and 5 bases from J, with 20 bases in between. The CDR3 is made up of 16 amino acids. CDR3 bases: TGTGCCAGCAGTTTCAGCTGCGGGACAAGATTCCACGAGCAGTACTTC. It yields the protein CASSFSCGTRFHEQYF.

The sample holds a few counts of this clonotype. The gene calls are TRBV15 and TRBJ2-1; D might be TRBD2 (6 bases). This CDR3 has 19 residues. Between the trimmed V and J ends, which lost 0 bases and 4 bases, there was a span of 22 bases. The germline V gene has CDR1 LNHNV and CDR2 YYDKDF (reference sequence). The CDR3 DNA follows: TGTGCCACCAGCAGAGATCTAGGTTGGACCGGGACTCCTTACAATGAGCAGTTCTTC. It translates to CATSRDLGWTGTPYNEQFF.

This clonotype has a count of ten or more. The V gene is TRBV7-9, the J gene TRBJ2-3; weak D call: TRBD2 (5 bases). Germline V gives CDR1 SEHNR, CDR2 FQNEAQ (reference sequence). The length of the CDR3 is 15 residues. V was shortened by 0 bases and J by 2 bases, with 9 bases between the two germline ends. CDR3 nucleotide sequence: TGTGCCAGCAGCTTAGCCCGACTACCCACAGATACGCAGTATTTT. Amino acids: CASSLARLPTDTQYF.

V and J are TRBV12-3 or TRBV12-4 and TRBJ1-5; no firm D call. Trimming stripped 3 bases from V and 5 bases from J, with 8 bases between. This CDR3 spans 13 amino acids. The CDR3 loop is CASSLGWDQPQHF. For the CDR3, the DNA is TGTGCCAGCAGTTTGGGTTGGGATCAGCCCCAGCATTTT.

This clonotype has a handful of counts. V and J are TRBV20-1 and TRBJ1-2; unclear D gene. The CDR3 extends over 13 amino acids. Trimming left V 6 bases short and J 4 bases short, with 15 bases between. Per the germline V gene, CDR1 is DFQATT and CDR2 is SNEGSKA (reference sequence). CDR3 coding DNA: TGCAGTGCCACAGCGGGGAGGCCCTATGGCTACACCTTC. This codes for CSATAGRPYGYTF.

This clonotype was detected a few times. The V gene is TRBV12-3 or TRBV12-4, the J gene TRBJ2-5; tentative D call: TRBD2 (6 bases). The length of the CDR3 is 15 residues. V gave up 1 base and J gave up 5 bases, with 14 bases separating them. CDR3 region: CASSLDEAGRETQYF. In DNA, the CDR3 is TGTGCCAGCAGTTTAGATGAAGCGGGCCGCGAGACCCAGTACTTC.

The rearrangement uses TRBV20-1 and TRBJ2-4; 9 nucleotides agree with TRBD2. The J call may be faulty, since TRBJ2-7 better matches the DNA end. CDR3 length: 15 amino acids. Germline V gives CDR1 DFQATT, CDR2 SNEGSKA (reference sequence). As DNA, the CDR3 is TGCAGTGCTAGAGATAGGGCTAGCGGGGACTACGAGCAGTACTTC. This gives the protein CSARDRASGDYEQYF.

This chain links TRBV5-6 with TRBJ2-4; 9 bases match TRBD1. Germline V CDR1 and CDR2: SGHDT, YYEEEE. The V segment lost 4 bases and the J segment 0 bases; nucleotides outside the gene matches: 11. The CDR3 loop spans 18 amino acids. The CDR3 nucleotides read TGTGCCAGCAGCGCCCGGGACAGGGCCACACTAGCCAAAAACATTCAGTACTTC. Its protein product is CASSARDRATLAKNIQYF. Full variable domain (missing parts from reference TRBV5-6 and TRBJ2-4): DAGVTQSPTHLIKTRGQQVTLRCSPKSGHDTVSWYQQALGQGPQFIFQYYEEEERQRGNFPDRFSGHQFPNYSSELNVNALLLGDSALYLCASSARDRATLAKNIQYFGAGTRLSVL.

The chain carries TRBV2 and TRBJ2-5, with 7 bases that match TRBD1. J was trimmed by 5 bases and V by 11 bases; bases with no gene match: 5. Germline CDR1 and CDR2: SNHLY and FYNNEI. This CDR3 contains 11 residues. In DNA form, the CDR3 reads TGTGCCGACAGGGTGGGGGAGACCCAGTACTTC. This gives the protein CADRVGETQYF.

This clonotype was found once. CDR3 protein: CASSTTRSSGNTIYF. The CDR3 coding sequence is TGTGCCAGCAGTACTACAAGGAGCTCTGGAAACACCATATATTTT. The chain combines TRBV6-5 with TRBJ1-3; D is unclear. Looked up from germline, CDR1 is MNHEY and CDR2 is SVGAGI. Trimming stripped 5 bases from V and 0 bases from J, with 11 bases between. The CDR3 is made up of 15 amino acids.

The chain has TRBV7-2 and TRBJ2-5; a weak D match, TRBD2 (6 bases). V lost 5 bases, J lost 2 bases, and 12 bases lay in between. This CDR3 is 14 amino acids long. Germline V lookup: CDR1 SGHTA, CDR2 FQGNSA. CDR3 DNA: TGTGCCAGCAGCCCTGGGACTTTACAAGAGACCCAGTACTTC. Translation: CASSPGTLQETQYF. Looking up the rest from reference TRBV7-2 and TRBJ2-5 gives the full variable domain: GAGVSQSPSNKVTEKGKDVELRCDPISGHTALYWYRQSLGQGLEFLIYFQGNSAPDKSGLPSDRFSAERTGGSVSTLTIQRTQQEDSAVYLCASSPGTLQETQYFGPGTRLLVL.

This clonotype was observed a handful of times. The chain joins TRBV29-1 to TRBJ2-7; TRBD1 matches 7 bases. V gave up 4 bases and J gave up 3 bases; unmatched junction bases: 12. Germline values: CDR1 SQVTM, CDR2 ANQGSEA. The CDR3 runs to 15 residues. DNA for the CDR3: TGCAGCGTTGCCGGTGGGGACAGATCTGTCTACGAGCAGTACTTC. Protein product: CSVAGGDRSVYEQYF.

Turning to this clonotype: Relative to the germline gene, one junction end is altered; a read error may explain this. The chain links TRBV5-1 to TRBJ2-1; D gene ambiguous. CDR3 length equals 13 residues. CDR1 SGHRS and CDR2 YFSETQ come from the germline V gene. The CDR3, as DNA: TGCGTCAGCAGCTTAGGAGCGTACAATGAGCAGTTCTTC. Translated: CVSSLGAYNEQFF.

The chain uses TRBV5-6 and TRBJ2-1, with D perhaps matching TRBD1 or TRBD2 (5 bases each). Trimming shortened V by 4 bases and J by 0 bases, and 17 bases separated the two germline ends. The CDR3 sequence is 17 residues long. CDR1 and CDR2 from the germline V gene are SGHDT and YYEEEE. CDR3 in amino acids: CASSPGPGLSSYNEQFF. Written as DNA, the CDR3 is TGTGCCAGCAGCCCGGGACCGGGGTTGAGCTCCTACAATGAGCAGTTCTTC.